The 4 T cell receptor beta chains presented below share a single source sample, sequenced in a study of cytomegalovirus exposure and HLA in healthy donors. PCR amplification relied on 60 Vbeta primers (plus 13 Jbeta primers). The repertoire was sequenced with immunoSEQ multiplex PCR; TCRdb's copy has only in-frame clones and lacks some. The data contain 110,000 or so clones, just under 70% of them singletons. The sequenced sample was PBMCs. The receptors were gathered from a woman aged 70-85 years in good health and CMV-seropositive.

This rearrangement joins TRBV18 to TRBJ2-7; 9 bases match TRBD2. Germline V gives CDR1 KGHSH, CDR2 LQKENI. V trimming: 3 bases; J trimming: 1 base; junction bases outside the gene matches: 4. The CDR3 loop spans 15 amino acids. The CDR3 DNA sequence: TGTGCCAGCTCACCCGGGACTAGCAGGTCCTACGAGCAGTACTTC. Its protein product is CASSPGTSRSYEQYF.

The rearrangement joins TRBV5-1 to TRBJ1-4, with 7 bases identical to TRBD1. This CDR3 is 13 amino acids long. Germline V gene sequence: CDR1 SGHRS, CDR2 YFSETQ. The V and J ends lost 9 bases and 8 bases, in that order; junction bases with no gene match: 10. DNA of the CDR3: TGCGCCACCTCCGAGACAGGGACCGAAAAACTGTTTTTT. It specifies CATSETGTEKLFF.

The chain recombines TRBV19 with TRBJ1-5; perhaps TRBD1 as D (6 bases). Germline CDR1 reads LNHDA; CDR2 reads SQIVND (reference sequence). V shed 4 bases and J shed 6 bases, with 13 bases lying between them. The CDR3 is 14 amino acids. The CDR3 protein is CASSTTGSSQPQHF. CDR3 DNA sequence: TGTGCCAGTAGTACTACAGGGTCGTCTCAGCCCCAGCATTTT.

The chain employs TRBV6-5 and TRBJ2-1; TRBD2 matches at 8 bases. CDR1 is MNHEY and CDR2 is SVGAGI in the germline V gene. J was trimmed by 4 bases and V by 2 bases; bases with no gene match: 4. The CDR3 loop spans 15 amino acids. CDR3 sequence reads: CASSYGAGAYNEQFF. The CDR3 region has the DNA TGTGCCAGCAGTTACGGAGCGGGGGCTTACAATGAGCAGTTCTTC.